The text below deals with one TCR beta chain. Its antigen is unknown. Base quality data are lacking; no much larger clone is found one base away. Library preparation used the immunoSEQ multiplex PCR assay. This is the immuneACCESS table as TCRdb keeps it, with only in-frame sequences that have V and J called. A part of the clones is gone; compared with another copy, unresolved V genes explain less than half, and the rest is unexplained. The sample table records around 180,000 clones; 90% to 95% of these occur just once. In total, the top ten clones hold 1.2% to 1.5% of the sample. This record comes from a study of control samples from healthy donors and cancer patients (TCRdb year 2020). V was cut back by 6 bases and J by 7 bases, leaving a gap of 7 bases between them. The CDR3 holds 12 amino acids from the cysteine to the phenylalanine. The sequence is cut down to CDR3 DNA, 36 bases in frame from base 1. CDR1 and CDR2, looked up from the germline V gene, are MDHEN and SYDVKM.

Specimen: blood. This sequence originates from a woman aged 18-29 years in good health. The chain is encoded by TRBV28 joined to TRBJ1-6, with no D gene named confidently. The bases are TGTGCCAGCAGGATTACCAATTCACCCCTCCACTTT. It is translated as CASRITNSPLHF.